This T cell receptor (beta chain) was sequenced during a study of blood T cell repertoires in COVID-19. In the authors' methods: Reference gene primer amplification yielded estimated nucleated cell counts. TCRdb's copy holds only in-frame clones and misses some; the assay was immunoSEQ multiplex PCR. That table gives V, J and clone size, and the DNA gave D and trimming. Here the sample spans roughly 200,000 clones, approximately 80% being singletons. This clonotype was obtained from a woman between 40 and 55 years old with COVID-19, enrolled during active disease. Sequencing input: peripheral blood.

The CDR3 protein is CASSLVGAGGRETQYF. The DNA for the CDR3 is TGTGCCAGCAGCTTAGTTGGGGCGGGGGGGCGCGAGACCCAGTACTTC. The J gene is TRBJ2-5, the V gene TRBV7-8; TRBD2 aligns across 9 bases. The CDR3 length is 16 residues. Per the germline V gene, CDR1 is SGHVS and CDR2 is FQNEAQ. V lost 1 base and J lost 5; bases outside the gene matches: 8.